In this sample, the clone carrying this T cell receptor (beta chain) turned up a few times. What it recognizes is unknown. The record originates from a study of blood T cells in healthy people across ages. Unmatched junction bases numbered 5, after V lost 2 bases and J lost 7 bases. The CDR3 sequence is 15 residues long. Germline V gene lookup returns CDR1 LGHNA and CDR2 YNFKEQ. A minimum of 7 million PBMCs was isolated per sample. Combining a sample-barcoded 5' primer with a J-beta primer mix, a second PCR ran for about 6 to 11 cycles. Using its own MiXCR run on the 5' RACE reads, TCRdb lists one record per CDR3 protein. This sample has 1.8 million or so distinct CDR3 sequences, with around 40% found just once. Study results and limitations: Samples with more naive T cells showed higher observed beta diversity. Diversity estimates drawn from one million T cells were deemed underestimates.

V is TRBV4-2 and J is TRBJ2-1, with 10 bases aligning to TRBD2. This receptor was obtained from a human donor in good health. The sequenced material came from blood. CDR3 coding DNA: TGTGCCAGCAGCCAAATAGCGGGGGGATGGAATGAGCAGTTCTTC. It codes for CASSQIAGGWNEQFF.